The present entry profiles one TCR beta chain with its context. Its antigen remains unknown. A read error may explain this, as a much larger clone is one base away. Presence of unique molecular identifiers characterized the TCR beta cDNA libraries. The authors obtained about 520,000 cDNA molecules from approximately 0.95 to 9.8 million T cells. TCRdb re-called the PCR reads with MiXCR, one entry per CDR3 protein. The sample lists hundreds of thousands of distinct CDR3 sequences, around 40% occurring once. CDR1 is DFQATT and CDR2 is SNEGSKA in the germline V gene (reference sequence). CDR3 length: 14 amino acids. The J segment lost 15 bases and the V segment lost 4 bases, leaving 17 bases of the junction unmatched. This sample stems from a study of post-analysis software for immune sequencing data. In the study overall: Disease courses included relapsing-remitting, secondary progressive and progressive-relapsing multiple sclerosis.

Study-wide results and limits: Analysis by F measure revealed that same-batch samples clustered strongly together. Normalized Chao1 diversity in multiple sclerosis patients fell significantly below that of controls. Controls showed lower frequencies than patients for roughly five TRBV segments, and TRBV5-6, TRBV5-1 and TRBV20-1 were among these.

The sequenced material came from blood. The J gene is TRBJ2-4, the V gene TRBV20-1; TRBD2 aligns across 8 bases. The sequence was collected from a girl aged 10 to 17 with multiple sclerosis. The CDR3, as DNA: TGCAGTGCTAAACCCGAAGCGGGAGTGGGGGAGCGGTACTTC. This encodes CSAKPEAGVGERYF.